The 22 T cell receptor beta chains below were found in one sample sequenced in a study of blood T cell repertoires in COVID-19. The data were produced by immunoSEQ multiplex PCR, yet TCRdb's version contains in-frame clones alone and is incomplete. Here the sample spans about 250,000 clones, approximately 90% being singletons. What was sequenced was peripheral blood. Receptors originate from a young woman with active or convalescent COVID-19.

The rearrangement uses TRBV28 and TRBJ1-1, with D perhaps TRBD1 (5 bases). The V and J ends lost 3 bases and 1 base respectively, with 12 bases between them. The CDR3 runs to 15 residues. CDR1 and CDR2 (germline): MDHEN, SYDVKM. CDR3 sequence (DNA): TGTGCCAGCAGTTTGCGGGGGGGAGGGAACACTGAAGCTTTCTTT. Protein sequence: CASSLRGGGNTEAFF.

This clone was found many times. The CDR3 nucleotides are TGTGCCAGCAGGGACAGGGGGCAAGAGACCCAGTACTTC. This sequence encodes CASRDRGQETQYF. The rearrangement joins TRBV6-4 to TRBJ2-5; 10 nucleotides match TRBD1. The V gene's germline CDR1 is MRHNA and CDR2 SNTAGT. CDR3 length: 13 amino acids. V shed 6 bases and J 2 bases; nucleotides not matched to a gene: 0.

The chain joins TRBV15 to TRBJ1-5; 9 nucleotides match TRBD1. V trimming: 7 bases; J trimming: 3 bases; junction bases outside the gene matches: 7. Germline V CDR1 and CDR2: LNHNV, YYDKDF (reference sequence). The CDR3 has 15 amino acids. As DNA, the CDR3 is TGTGCCACCACCTCGGACAGGGGATTCAATCAGCCCCAGCATTTT. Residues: CATTSDRGFNQPQHF.

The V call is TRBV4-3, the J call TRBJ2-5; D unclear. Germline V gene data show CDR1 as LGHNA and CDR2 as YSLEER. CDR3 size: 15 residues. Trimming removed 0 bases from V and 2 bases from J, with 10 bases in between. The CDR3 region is CASSQEIALQETQYF. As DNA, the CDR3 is TGCGCCAGCAGCCAAGAGATAGCTTTACAAGAGACCCAGTACTTC.

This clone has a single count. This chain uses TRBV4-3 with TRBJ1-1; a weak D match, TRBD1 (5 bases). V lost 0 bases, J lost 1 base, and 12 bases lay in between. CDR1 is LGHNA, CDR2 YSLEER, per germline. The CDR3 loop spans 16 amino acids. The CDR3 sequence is CASSQDISGENTEAFF. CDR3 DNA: TGCGCCAGCAGCCAAGATATTTCGGGGGAGAACACTGAAGCTTTCTTT.

The CDR3 loop reads CASSRTSGYYTGELFF. CDR3 in DNA: TGTGCCAGCAGTCGGACTAGCGGGTATTACACCGGGGAGCTGTTTTTT. The chain combines TRBV21-1 with TRBJ2-2; TRBD2, the table's D call, lacks a check against the DNA. TRBV21-1 is a pseudogene locus. This CDR3 spans 16 amino acids.

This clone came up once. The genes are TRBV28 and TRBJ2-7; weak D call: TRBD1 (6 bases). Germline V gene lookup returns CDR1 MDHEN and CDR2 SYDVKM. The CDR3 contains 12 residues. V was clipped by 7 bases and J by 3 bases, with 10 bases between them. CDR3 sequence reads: CASNPRGYEQYF. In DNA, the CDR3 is TGTGCCAGCAACCCCAGGGGCTACGAGCAGTACTTC.

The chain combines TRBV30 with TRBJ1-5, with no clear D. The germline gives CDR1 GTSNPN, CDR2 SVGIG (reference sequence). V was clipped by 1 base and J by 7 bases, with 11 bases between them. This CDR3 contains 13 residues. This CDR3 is CAWSAPTHQPQHF. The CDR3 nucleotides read TGTGCCTGGAGTGCCCCGACTCACCAGCCCCAGCATTTT.

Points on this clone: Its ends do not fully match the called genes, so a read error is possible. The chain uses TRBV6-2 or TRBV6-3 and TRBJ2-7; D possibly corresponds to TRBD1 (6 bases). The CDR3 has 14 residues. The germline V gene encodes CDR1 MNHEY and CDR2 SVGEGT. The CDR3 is CASSRTGYSHEQYF. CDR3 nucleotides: TGTGCCAGCAGCCGAACAGGGTACTCCCACGAGCAGTACTTC.

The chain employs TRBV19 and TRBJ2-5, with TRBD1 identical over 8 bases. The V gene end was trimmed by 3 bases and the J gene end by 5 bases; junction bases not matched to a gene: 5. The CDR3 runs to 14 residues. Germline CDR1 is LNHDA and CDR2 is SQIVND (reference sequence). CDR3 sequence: CASSIQGAWETQYF. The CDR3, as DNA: TGTGCCAGTAGTATTCAGGGGGCATGGGAGACCCAGTACTTC.

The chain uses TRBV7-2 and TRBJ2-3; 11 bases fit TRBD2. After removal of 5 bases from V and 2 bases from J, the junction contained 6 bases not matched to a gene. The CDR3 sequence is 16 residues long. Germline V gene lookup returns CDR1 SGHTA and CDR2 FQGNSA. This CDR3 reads CASSTRLAGTTDTQYF. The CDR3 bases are TGTGCCAGCAGCACCCGACTAGCGGGGACCACAGATACGCAGTATTTT.

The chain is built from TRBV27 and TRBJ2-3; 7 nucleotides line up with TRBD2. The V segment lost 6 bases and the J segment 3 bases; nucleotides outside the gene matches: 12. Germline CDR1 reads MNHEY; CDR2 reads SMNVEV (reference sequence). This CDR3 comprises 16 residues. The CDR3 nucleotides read TGTGCCAGCAGCCCACGTGGGGGGGTTCTTACAGATACGCAGTATTTT. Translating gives CASSPRGGVLTDTQYF.

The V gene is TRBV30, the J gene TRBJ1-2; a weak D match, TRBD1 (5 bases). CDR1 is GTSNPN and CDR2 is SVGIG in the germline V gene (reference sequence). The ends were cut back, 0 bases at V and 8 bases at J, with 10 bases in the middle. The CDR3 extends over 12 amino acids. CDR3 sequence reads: CAWSVPGHGYTF. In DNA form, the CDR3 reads TGTGCCTGGAGTGTACCAGGGCACGGCTACACCTTC.

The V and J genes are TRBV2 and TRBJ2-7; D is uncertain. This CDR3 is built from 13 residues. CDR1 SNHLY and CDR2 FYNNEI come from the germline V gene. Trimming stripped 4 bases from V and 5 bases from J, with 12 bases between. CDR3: CASSVERIHEQYF. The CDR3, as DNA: TGTGCCAGCAGTGTGGAGCGCATTCACGAGCAGTACTTC. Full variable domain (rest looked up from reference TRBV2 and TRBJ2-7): EPEVTQTPSHQVTQMGQEVILRCVPISNHLYFYWYRQILGQKVEFLVSFYNNEISEKSEIFDDQFSVERPDGSNFTLKIRSTKLEDSAMYFCASSVERIHEQYFGPGTRLTVT.

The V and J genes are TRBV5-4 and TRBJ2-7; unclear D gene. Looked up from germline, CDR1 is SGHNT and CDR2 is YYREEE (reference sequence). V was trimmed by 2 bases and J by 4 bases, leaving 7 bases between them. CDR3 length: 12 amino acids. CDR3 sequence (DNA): TGTGCCAGCAGCTTAAATAAATACGAGCAGTACTTC. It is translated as CASSLNKYEQYF.

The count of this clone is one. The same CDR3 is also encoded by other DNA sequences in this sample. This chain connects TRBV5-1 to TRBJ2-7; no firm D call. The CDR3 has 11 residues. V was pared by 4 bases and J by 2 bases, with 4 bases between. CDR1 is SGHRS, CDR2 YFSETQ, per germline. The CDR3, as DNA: TGCGCCAGCAGCCTTGCCTACGAGCAGTACTTC. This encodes CASSLAYEQYF.

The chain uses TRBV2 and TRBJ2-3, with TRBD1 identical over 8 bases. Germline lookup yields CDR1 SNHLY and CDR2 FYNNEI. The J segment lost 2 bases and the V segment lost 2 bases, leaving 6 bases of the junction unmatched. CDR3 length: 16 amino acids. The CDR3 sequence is CASSERDRWATDTQYF. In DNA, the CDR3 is TGTGCCAGCAGTGAACGGGACAGGTGGGCCACAGATACGCAGTATTTT.

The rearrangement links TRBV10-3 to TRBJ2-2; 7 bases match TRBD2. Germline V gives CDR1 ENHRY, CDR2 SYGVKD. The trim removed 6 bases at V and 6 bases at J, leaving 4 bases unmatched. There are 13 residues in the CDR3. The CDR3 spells CAIRTTSPGELFF. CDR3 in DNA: TGTGCCATCAGGACGACTAGCCCCGGGGAGCTGTTTTTT.

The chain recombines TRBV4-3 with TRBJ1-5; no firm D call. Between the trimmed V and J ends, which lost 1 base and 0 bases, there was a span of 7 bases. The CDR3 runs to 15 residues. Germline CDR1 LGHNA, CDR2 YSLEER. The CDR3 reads CASSQGHNSNQPQHF. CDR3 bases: TGCGCCAGCAGCCAAGGGCATAATAGCAATCAGCCCCAGCATTTT.

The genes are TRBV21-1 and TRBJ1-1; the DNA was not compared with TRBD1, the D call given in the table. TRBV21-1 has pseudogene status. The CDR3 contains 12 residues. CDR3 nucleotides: TGTGCCAGCAGCAGACAGGGTACTGAAGCTTTCTTT. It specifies CASSRQGTEAFF.

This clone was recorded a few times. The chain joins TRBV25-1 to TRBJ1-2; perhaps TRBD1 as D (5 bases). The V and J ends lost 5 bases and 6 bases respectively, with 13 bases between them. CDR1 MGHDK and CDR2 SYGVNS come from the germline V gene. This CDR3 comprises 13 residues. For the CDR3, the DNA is TGTGCCAGCAGTATCAGGCGGGGGAATGGCTACACCTTC. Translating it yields CASSIRRGNGYTF.

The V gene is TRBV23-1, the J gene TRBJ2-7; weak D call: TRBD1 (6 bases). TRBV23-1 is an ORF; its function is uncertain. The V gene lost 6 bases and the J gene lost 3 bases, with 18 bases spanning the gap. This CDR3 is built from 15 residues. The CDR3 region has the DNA TGCGCCAGCAGAACCCAGGGGCTGGGCCTCTACGAGCAGTACTTC. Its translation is CASRTQGLGLYEQYF.